Below, 27 T cell receptor beta chains from the same sample are listed, as sequenced in a study of T cells after posttransplantation cyclophosphamide. This table comes from immunoSEQ multiplex PCR, and its TCRdb copy is limited to in-frame clones, with some not included. The sample consists of around 10,000 clones, 85% of them appearing once. Cyclophosphamide on days +3 and +4 followed busulfan-fludarabine conditioning and a marrow graft. Sequences were derived from PBMCs, sampled approximately 1,900 days after allogeneic stem cell transplant with posttransplant cyclophosphamide. The receptors shown here come from a female patient between 50 and 59 years old who received an allogeneic stem cell transplant from a related donor, was CMV-positive, and had no GVHD. T cells may partly derive from the graft donor.

This chain connects TRBV10-1 to TRBJ2-1; 9 positions match TRBD2. The V gene end was trimmed by 3 bases and the J gene end by 13 bases; junction bases not matched to a gene: 7. This CDR3 region has 13 residues. Germline values: CDR1 WNHNN, CDR2 SYGVQD (reference sequence). The CDR3 DNA reads as TGCGCCAGCAGTGACCAAGATGGGACTAGCCAGTTCTTC. It specifies CASSDQDGTSQFF.

The chain couples TRBV2 to TRBJ2-2, with TRBD2 matching 7 bases. Germline CDR1 reads SNHLY; CDR2 reads FYNNEI. The CDR3 covers 15 residues. Losses at the gene ends were 8 bases for V and 5 bases for J; bases not matched to a gene: 11. The CDR3 reads CASATSPSGTGELFF. CDR3 nucleotides: TGTGCCAGCGCGACTAGCCCAAGCGGGACCGGGGAGCTGTTTTTT.

This clone was found a few times. The chain is built from TRBV21-1 and TRBJ1-2; TRBD1, the table's D call, was not compared with the DNA. TRBV21-1 is a pseudogene locus. CDR3 length: 17 amino acids. DNA of the CDR3: TGTGCCAGCAGCAAAGTGAGGGACAGACCCAGACTTTATGGCTACACCTTC. Translating gives CASSKVRDRPRLYGYTF.

This clone was counted a single time. Written as DNA, the CDR3 is TGTGCCAGCAGCATCCAACAGGGGAATGAAGCTTTCTTT. Amino acid sequence: CASSIQQGNEAFF. The chain carries TRBV7-2 and TRBJ1-1; TRBD1 aligns across 7 bases. This CDR3 comprises 13 residues. The germline CDR1 and CDR2 sequences are SGHTA and FQGNSA. The trim removed 5 bases at V and 7 bases at J, leaving 7 bases unmatched.

The gene calls are TRBV10-3 and TRBJ2-7; no firm D call. V was trimmed by 2 bases and J by 6 bases, leaving 11 bases between them. Germline values: CDR1 ENHRY, CDR2 SYGVKD. The CDR3 extends over 13 amino acids. In DNA form, the CDR3 reads TGTGCCATCAGTGAGACCCGCCAGCGCGAGCAGTACTTC. Its protein is CAISETRQREQYF.

The J gene is TRBJ1-4, the V gene TRBV23-1; 9 bases map to TRBD1. TRBV23-1 is an ORF, and what it does is uncertain. The CDR3 totals 15 residues. The trim removed 3 bases at V and 11 bases at J, leaving 10 bases unmatched. For the CDR3, the DNA is TGCGCCAGCAGTCATCCCCAGGACAGGGGTGGCAAACTGTTTTTT. Translation gives CASSHPQDRGGKLFF.

The chain uses TRBV5-1 and TRBJ2-5; 7 bases are shared with TRBD1. The V segment lost 4 bases and the J segment 1 base; nucleotides outside the gene matches: 7. This CDR3 spans 15 amino acids. The germline CDR1 and CDR2 sequences are SGHRS and YFSETQ. CDR3 sequence: CASSRGTVIQETQYF. CDR3 sequence (DNA): TGCGCCAGCAGCAGGGGGACAGTGATCCAAGAGACCCAGTACTTC.

The chain uses TRBV7-3 and TRBJ1-2, with D hard to call. Germline V gives CDR1 SGHTA, CDR2 FQGTGA. The CDR3 extends over 14 amino acids. V was clipped by 0 bases and J by 8 bases, with 13 bases between them. This CDR3 is CASSLTPGLRGYTF. The CDR3, as DNA: TGTGCCAGCAGCTTAACTCCAGGACTAAGAGGCTACACCTTC.

This chain uses TRBV29-1 with TRBJ2-7; 12 bases are a match to TRBD2. This CDR3 is built from 22 residues. The V and J ends lost 5 bases and 0 bases, in that order; junction bases with no gene match: 26. Germline V gene sequence: CDR1 SQVTM, CDR2 ANQGSEA. CDR3 coding DNA: TGCAGCGTTTGGGGAATGGAATTTGAGACTAGCGGGAGATCAACGAGCTCCTACGAGCAGTACTTC. Amino acid sequence: CSVWGMEFETSGRSTSSYEQYF.

The chain carries TRBV6-4 and TRBJ2-3; 8 bases line up with TRBD2. This CDR3 region has 15 residues. CDR1 is MRHNA and CDR2 is SNTAGT in the germline V gene. J was trimmed by 5 bases and V by 6 bases; bases with no gene match: 10. DNA for the CDR3: TGTGCCAGCAGCCTTCGGGAGGGCCGGGGAGATACGCAGTATTTT. This codes for CASSLREGRGDTQYF.

This chain uses TRBV19 with TRBJ1-2; D is undetermined. The CDR3 sequence is 12 residues long. Germline V lookup: CDR1 LNHDA, CDR2 SQIVND (reference sequence). V shed 6 bases and J shed 1 base, with 6 bases lying between them. CDR3 amino acids: CASSQNNYGYTF. The CDR3 DNA follows: TGTGCCAGTAGCCAAAATAACTATGGCTACACCTTC.

This clone was counted only a few times. V is TRBV11-2 and J is TRBJ1-3; D uncertain. This CDR3 comprises 18 residues. V was shortened by 5 bases and J by 0 bases, with 20 bases between the two germline ends. From germline, CDR1 is SGHAT and CDR2 FQNNGV. This CDR3 is CASSPEPTSGASGNTIYF. The DNA for the CDR3 is TGTGCCAGCAGCCCGGAACCTACCTCAGGCGCCTCTGGAAACACCATATATTTT.

V is TRBV28 and J is TRBJ2-1; 8 bases align to TRBD1. CDR1 is MDHEN, CDR2 SYDVKM, per germline. The V gene end was trimmed by 4 bases and the J gene end by 7 bases; junction bases not matched to a gene: 6. The CDR3 covers 14 residues. In DNA, the CDR3 is TGTGCCAGCAGTTACGGGACAGGAACTAATGAGCAGTTCTTC. Translated: CASSYGTGTNEQFF.

The rearrangement links TRBV19 to TRBJ1-1; 7 nucleotides match TRBD1. Trimming removed 10 bases from V and 0 bases from J; junction bases left unmatched: 23. Germline V gene lookup returns CDR1 LNHDA and CDR2 SQIVND (reference sequence). CDR3 size: 19 residues. CDR3 region: CATRPPPTGAWGLNTEAFF. The CDR3 nucleotides are TGTGCCACCCGACCCCCCCCTACAGGGGCGTGGGGCCTGAACACTGAAGCTTTCTTT.

This chain joins TRBV5-4 and TRBJ1-4; TRBD1 is a possible D gene (5 bases). This CDR3 has 13 amino acids. The germline V gene encodes CDR1 SGHNT and CDR2 YYREEE (reference sequence). Trimming took off 3 bases at V and 6 bases at J, with 9 bases between the two ends. The CDR3 bases are TGTGCCAGCAGCTCGACAGAGTATGAAAAACTGTTTTTT. Its translation: CASSSTEYEKLFF.

The count of this clone is one. This chain joins TRBV10-3 and TRBJ2-5; no clear D. The V end lost 4 bases, the J end lost 3 bases, and 9 bases lay between the germline ends. CDR3 length: 13 amino acids. Germline CDR1 reads ENHRY; CDR2 reads SYGVKD. Written as DNA, the CDR3 is TGTGCCATCAGTGTGGGCAGAGAAGAGACCCAGTACTTC. The encoded protein is CAISVGREETQYF.

J is TRBJ2-3 and V is TRBV21-1; the table's TRBD1 call for D was not verified on the DNA. TRBV21-1 is shown as a pseudogene. The length of the CDR3 is 15 residues. The CDR3, as DNA: TGTGCCAGCAGTAACAGGGGACCACACAGAGATACGCAGTATTTT. As protein: CASSNRGPHRDTQYF.

The chain carries TRBV2 and TRBJ1-2, with 9 bases fitting TRBD1. Germline V gives CDR1 SNHLY, CDR2 FYNNEI. The CDR3 is 14 amino acids. With V trimmed by 3 bases and J by 7 bases, 6 bases remained unmatched. CDR3 residues: CASSELDRGGGYTF. CDR3 coding DNA: TGTGCCAGCAGTGAGCTGGACAGGGGTGGTGGCTACACCTTC. Full variable domain (outside the CDR3, taken from reference TRBV2 and TRBJ1-2): EPEVTQTPSHQVTQMGQEVILRCVPISNHLYFYWYRQILGQKVEFLVSFYNNEISEKSEIFDDQFSVERPDGSNFTLKIRSTKLEDSAMYFCASSELDRGGGYTFGSGTRLTVV.

The chain joins TRBV5-5 to TRBJ1-4; no firm D call. The germline V gene has CDR1 SGHKS and CDR2 YYEKEE (reference sequence). V was pared by 0 bases and J by 1 base, with 7 bases between. The CDR3 is made up of 15 amino acids. The CDR3 sequence is CASSLEHRTNEKLFF. For the CDR3, the DNA is TGTGCCAGCAGCTTGGAACACAGAACTAATGAAAAACTGTTTTTT.

The rearrangement uses TRBV27 and TRBJ2-7; no reliable D call. Germline V lookup: CDR1 MNHEY, CDR2 SMNVEV (reference sequence). The CDR3 covers 13 residues. Trimming cost V 3 bases and J 2 bases, with 8 bases left between them. The CDR3: CASSFRCAYEQYF. The CDR3 coding sequence is TGTGCCAGCAGTTTCCGGTGCGCCTACGAGCAGTACTTC.

The chain carries TRBV30 and TRBJ1-1; 7 positions match TRBD1. V shed 5 bases, J shed 1 base, and the junction held 10 bases outside the gene matches. The CDR3 sequence is 15 residues long. Germline CDR1 and CDR2: GTSNPN and SVGIG (reference sequence). CDR3 sequence (DNA): TGTGCCTGGTATCGTTCGACAGGGAGGAACACTGAAGCTTTCTTT. This translates into CAWYRSTGRNTEAFF.

J is TRBJ2-2 and V is TRBV19; the D is unclear. Deletions cut 0 bases from V and 0 bases from J, with 8 bases between. Per germline, CDR1 LNHDA and CDR2 SQIVND (reference sequence). The CDR3 sequence is 16 residues long. The chain's CDR3 is CASSIDFYTNTGELFF. DNA for the CDR3: TGTGCCAGTAGTATAGACTTTTATACGAACACCGGGGAGCTGTTTTTT.

V usage is TRBV27 and J usage is TRBJ1-1, with D hard to call. Germline CDR1 and CDR2: MNHEY and SMNVEV (reference sequence). Trimming took off 5 bases at V and 4 bases at J, with 11 bases between the two ends. The CDR3 totals 13 residues. The CDR3 loop reads CASSPSRSTEAFF. For the CDR3, the DNA is TGTGCCAGCAGTCCATCCAGATCCACTGAAGCTTTCTTT.

The chain joins TRBV6-5 to TRBJ1-1; 8 nucleotides match TRBD1. Germline-derived CDR1 and CDR2 are MNHEY and SVGAGI. Trimming took 6 bases from V and 1 from J; bases not matched to a gene: 7. The length of the CDR3 is 15 residues. In nucleotides, the CDR3 is TGTGCCAGCAGACTAACTGGACAGGGGAACACTGAAGCTTTCTTT. Its translation: CASRLTGQGNTEAFF.

The rearrangement links TRBV5-1 to TRBJ2-1, with 9 bases lining up with TRBD1. V lost 0 bases to trimming and J lost 9 bases; unmatched junction nucleotides: 7. Germline V gene data show CDR1 as SGHRS and CDR2 as YFSETQ. This CDR3 region has 15 residues. CDR3 in amino acids: CASSLEQGAGSEQFF. CDR3 coding DNA: TGCGCCAGCAGCTTGGAACAGGGGGCCGGGAGTGAGCAGTTCTTC. Full variable domain (remainder filled in from reference TRBV5-1 and TRBJ2-1): KAGVTQTPRYLIKTRGQQVTLSCSPISGHRSVSWYQQTPGQGLQFLFEYFSETQRNKGNFPGRFSGRQFSNSRSEMNVSTLELGDSALYLCASSLEQGAGSEQFFGPGTRLTVL.

This clone was observed a single time. The chain recombines TRBV14 with TRBJ2-3; D is unresolved. This CDR3 has 14 residues. The germline gives CDR1 SGHDN, CDR2 FVKESK. The germline V and J ends were trimmed by 8 bases and 2 bases, with 14 bases remaining between them. The CDR3 is CASRPGWPTDTQYF. The CDR3 DNA reads TGTGCCAGCCGCCCCGGGTGGCCCACAGATACGCAGTATTTT.

The genes are TRBV11-3 and TRBJ2-1, with 10 positions matching TRBD2. Germline CDR1 is SGHNT and CDR2 is YENEEA. The CDR3 sequence is 15 residues long. V dropped 4 bases and J dropped 2; count of bases not matched to a gene: 2. For the CDR3, the DNA is TGTGCCAGCAGCTCAGGACTAGCGGCCTACAATGAGCAGTTCTTC. It codes for CASSSGLAAYNEQFF. The full variable domain, rest sourced from reference TRBV11-3 and TRBJ2-1, is EAGVVQSPRYKIIEKKQPVAFWCNPISGHNTLYWYLQNLGQGPELLIRYENEEAVDDSQLPKDRFSAERLKGVDSTLKIQPAELGDSAVYLCASSSGLAAYNEQFFGPGTRLTVL.